This TCR beta chain stems from a study of shared clonotypes between healthy human individuals. At the level of the study: For every donor, three CD4 naive, three CD4 memory, two CD8 naive and one CD8 memory plates were used.

The CD4+ fraction was divided into a CD45RA+ naive subset and a CD45RA-negative memory subset. Investigators spread the genomic DNA of each subset evenly over several immunoSEQ plates. Profiled with immunoSEQ multiplex PCR; TCRdb holds only in-frame clones, not every one. The repertoire holds about a million clones, with approximately 80% as singletons. The table lists this clone with a count of one. CDR1 and CDR2 from the germline V gene are MGHRA and YSYEKL. This CDR3 has 15 residues. Trimming at V came to 3 bases and at J to 4 bases, leaving 5 bases not matched to a gene. This clonotype originated in a man younger than 35 in good health. Some clones in this sample may be carry-over from other donors' samples. V is TRBV4-1 and J is TRBJ2-5, with TRBD2 identical over 10 bases. Sequencing was carried out using memory CD4+ T cells from PBMCs. This sample's subset: CD45RA-negative fraction. The CDR3 region has the DNA TGCGCCAGCAGCCAGTCTAGCGGGAGAGGAGAGACCCAGTACTTC. Translation: CASSQSSGRGETQYF.